This TCR beta chain emerged from a study of PD-1 blockade in classical Hodgkin lymphoma. Regarding this clone: What it recognizes is unknown.

The CDR3 runs to 16 residues. With 2 bases clipped from V and 6 bases from J, the junction kept 12 bases outside the gene matches. Germline CDR1 and CDR2: MNHNS and SASEGT. General observations from the study: Newly diagnosed patients reportedly trailed healthy donors in baseline TCR diversity. What drove the repertoire differences, possibly disease activity or prior therapy, has not been defined.

Time point in this sample: newly diagnosed, previously untreated cHL patient sample. The CD8+ T cells came from thawed PBMCs through magnetic negative selection. The authors compared against newly diagnosed, untreated classical Hodgkin lymphoma PBMCs. Produced via immunoSEQ multiplex PCR; TCRdb's table is partial and in-frame only. The table lists 10,000 or so clones, approximately 90% of them singletons. This chain connects TRBV6-1 to TRBJ2-7; 8 nucleotides match TRBD1. Sequencing used CD8+ T cells from blood. The sequence was collected from a human donor with classical Hodgkin lymphoma. The CDR3 reads CASSETASQGAAEQYF. Here the CDR3 DNA reads TGTGCCAGCAGTGAAACGGCGAGTCAGGGGGCCGCCGAGCAGTACTTC.